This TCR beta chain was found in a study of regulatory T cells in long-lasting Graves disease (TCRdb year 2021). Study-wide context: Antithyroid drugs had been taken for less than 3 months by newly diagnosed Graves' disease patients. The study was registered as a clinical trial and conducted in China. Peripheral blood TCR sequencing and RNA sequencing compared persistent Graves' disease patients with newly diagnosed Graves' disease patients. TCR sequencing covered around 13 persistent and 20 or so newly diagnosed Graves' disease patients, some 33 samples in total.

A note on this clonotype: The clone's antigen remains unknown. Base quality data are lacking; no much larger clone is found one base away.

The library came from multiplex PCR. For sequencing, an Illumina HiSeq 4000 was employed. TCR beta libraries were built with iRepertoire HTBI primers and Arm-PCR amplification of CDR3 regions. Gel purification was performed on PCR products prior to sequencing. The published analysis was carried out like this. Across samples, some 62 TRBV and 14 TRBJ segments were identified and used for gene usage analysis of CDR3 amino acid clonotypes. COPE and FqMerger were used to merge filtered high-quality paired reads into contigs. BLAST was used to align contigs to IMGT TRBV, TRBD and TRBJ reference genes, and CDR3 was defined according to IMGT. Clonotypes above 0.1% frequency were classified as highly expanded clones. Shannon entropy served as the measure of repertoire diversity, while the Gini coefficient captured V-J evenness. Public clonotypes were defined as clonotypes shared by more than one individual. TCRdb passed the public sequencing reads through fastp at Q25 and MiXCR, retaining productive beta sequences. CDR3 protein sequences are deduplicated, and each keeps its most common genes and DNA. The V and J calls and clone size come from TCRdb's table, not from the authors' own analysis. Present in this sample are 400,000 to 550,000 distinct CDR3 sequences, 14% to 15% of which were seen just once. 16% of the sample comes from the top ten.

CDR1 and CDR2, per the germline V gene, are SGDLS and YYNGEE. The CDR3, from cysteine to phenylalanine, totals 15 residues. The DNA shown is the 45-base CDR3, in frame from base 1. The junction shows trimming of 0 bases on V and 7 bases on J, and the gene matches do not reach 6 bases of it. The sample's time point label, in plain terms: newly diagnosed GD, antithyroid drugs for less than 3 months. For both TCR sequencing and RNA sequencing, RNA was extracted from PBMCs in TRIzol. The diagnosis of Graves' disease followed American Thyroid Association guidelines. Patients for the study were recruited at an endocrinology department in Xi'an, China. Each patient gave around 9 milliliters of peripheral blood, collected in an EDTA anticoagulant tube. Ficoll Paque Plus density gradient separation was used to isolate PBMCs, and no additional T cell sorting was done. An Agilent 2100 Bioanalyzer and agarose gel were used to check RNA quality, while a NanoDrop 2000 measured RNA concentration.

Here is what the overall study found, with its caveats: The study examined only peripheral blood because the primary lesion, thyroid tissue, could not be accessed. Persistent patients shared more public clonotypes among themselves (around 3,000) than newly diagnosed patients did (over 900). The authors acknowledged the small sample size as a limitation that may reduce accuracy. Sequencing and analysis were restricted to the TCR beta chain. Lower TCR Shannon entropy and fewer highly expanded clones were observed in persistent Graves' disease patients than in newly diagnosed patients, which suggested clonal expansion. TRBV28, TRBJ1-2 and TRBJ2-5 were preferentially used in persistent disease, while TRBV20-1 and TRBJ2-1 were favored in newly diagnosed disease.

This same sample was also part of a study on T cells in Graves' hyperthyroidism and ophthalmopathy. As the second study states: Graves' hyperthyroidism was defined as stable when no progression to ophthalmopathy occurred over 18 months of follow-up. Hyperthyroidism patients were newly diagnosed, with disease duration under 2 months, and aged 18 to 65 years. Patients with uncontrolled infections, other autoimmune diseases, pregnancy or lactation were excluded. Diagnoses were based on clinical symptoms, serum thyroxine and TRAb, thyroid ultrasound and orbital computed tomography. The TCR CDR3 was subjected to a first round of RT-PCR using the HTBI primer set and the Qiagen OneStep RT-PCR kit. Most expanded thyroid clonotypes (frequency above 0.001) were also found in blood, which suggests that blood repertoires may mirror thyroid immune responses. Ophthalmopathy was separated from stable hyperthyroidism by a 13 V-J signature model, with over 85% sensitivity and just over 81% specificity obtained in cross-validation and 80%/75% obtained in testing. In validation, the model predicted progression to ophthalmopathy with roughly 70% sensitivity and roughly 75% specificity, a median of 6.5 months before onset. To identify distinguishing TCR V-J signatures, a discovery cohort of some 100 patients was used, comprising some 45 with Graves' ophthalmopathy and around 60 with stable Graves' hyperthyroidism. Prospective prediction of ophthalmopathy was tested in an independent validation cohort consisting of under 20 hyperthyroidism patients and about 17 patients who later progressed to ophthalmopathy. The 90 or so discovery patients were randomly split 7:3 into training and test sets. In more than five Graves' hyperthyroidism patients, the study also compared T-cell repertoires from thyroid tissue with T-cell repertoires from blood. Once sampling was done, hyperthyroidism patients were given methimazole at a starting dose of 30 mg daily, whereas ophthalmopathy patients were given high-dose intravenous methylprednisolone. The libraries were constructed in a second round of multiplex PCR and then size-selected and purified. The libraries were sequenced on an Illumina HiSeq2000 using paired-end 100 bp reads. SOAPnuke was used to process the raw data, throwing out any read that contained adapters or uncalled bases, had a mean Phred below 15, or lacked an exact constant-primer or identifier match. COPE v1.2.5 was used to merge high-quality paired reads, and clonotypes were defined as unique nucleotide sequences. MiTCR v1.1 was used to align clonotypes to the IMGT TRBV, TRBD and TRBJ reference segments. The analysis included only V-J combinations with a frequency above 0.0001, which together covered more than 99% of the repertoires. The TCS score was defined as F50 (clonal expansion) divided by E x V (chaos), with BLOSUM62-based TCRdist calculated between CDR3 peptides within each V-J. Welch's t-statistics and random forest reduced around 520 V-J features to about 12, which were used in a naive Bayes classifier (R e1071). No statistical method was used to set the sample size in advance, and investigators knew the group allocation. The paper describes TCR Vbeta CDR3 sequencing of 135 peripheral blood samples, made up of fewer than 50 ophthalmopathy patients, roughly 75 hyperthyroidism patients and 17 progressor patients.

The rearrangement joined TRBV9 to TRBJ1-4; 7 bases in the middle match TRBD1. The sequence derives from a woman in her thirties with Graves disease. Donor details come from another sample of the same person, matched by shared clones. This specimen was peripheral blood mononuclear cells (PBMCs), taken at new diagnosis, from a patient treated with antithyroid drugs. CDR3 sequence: CASSVVGGGGEKLFF. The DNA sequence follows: TGTGCCAGCAGCGTAGTAGGGGGCGGAGGTGAAAAACTGTTTTTT. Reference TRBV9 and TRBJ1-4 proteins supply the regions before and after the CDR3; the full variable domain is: DSGVTQTPKHLITATGQRVTLRCSPRSGDLSVYWYQQSLDQGLQFLIQYYNGEERAKGNILERFSAQQFPDLHSELNLSSLELGDSALYFCASSVVGGGGEKLFFGSGTQLSVL.